This T cell receptor beta chain came from a study of long-term antiretroviral therapy in people with HIV. Study-wide findings and caveats: Controls exceeded HIV repertoires in CDR3 length range.

Researchers ran immunoSEQ v3.0 at survey level. Here immunoSEQ multiplex PCR was the method, and the copy in TCRdb shows in-frame clones only, minus some. The sample records some 40,000 clones, about 94% being singletons. CDR3 length: 13 amino acids. Trimming pared 4 bases from V and 6 bases from J, leaving 9 bases between. Germline V lookup: CDR1 SNHLY, CDR2 FYNNEI. With respect to this clone: Its antigen is undetermined.

Before they underwent DNA extraction, samples held roughly 0.95-11 million cryopreserved PBMC. This TCR came from a young man with HIV. Source: unsorted PBMCs, taken 9 to 9.5 years after starting antiretroviral therapy. The chain uses TRBV2 and TRBJ2-2, with no clear D. The CDR3 nucleotides are TGTGCCAGCAGTGTTGGTCCTGCCGGGGAGCTGTTTTTT. Protein: CASSVGPAGELFF.